Described below is a single T cell receptor (beta chain) sequence and its context. CDR3 length equals 13 residues. V shed 5 bases, J shed 6 bases, and the junction held 5 bases outside the gene matches. The sample originates from a study of blood T cell repertoires in COVID-19. On the study more broadly: The United States, Italy and Spain supplied acute and convalescent COVID-19 samples. In each case, the material was cDNA or gDNA derived from T cells, B-cell-depleted T cells, or PBMCs.

Original methodology: The authors estimated nucleated cell counts from reference gene primer amplification. Here immunoSEQ multiplex PCR was the method, and the copy in TCRdb shows in-frame clones only, minus some. V and J calls and clone size follow that table, whereas D and trimming were derived from the DNA. The data contain around 260,000 clones, around 88% of them singletons. This sequence was found in a man aged 25 to 40 with active or convalescent COVID-19. Specimen: peripheral blood. The chain joins TRBV12-3 or TRBV12-4 to TRBJ1-2; 8 bases align to TRBD1. This CDR3 is CASSIPGGNGYTF. In nucleotides, the CDR3 is TGTGCCAGCAGTATTCCAGGGGGCAATGGCTACACCTTC.